This record concerns one TCR beta chain sequence. Sequencing used immunoSEQ multiplex PCR; TCRdb keeps in-frame clones, though not all of them. The sample records about 210,000 clones, over 75% being singletons. Germline values: CDR1 SGHAT, CDR2 FQNNGV. The V segment lost 4 bases and the J segment 0 bases; nucleotides outside the gene matches: 4. The CDR3 totals 15 residues. This record belongs to a study of blood T cell repertoires in COVID-19. The sequenced sample consisted of peripheral blood. The genes are TRBV11-2 and TRBJ1-1, with 8 bases aligning to TRBD1. This clonotype was obtained from a woman between 40 and 55 years old with acute or convalescent COVID-19. In nucleotides, the CDR3 is TGTGCCAGCAGCTCATACAGGGGGATGAACACTGAAGCTTTCTTT. Amino acid sequence: CASSSYRGMNTEAFF.